The 20 T cell receptor beta chains given below trace back to one sample, sequenced in a study of a mutant IDH1 vaccine in newly diagnosed glioma. These TCRs' antigens remain unknown. Time point denoted: week 47, end of study. Vaccination used 300 ug of mutant IDH1 20-mer peptide per dose, with topical imiquimod. Produced via immunoSEQ multiplex PCR; TCRdb's table is partial and in-frame only. In the table there are about 84,000 clones, over 75% of which are singletons. Sequenced material: PBMCs, taken from a glioma patient whose treatment included an IDH1 peptide vaccine. These receptors all come from a man aged 40-49 years with glioma.

The J gene is TRBJ1-4, the V gene TRBV28; D uncertain. The CDR3 is made up of 13 amino acids. Germline CDR1 and CDR2: MDHEN and SYDVKM. V lost 6 bases, J lost 6 bases, and 11 bases lay in between. The CDR3: CASRHPNDEKLFF. CDR3 DNA sequence: TGTGCCAGCAGGCACCCGAATGATGAAAAACTGTTTTTT.

This clone was picked up a small number of times. The chain links TRBV4-2 to TRBJ2-2; D could derive from TRBD1 or TRBD2 (5 bases each). The germline V and J ends were trimmed by 5 bases and 2 bases, with 9 bases remaining between them. This CDR3 has 14 amino acids. Germline CDR1 is LGHNA and CDR2 is YNFKEQ. The CDR3 region is CASSEGPNTGELFF. The CDR3 region has the DNA TGTGCCAGCAGCGAGGGACCCAACACCGGGGAGCTGTTTTTT.

The genes are TRBV7-2 and TRBJ2-7, with D perhaps TRBD1 (6 bases). CDR1 and CDR2 from the germline V gene are SGHTA and FQGNSA. V was clipped by 3 bases and J by 3 bases, with 15 bases between them. The CDR3 runs 15 residues. This CDR3 is CASSFFQRQDYEQYF. For the CDR3, the DNA is TGTGCCAGCAGCTTCTTTCAAAGACAGGACTACGAGCAGTACTTC.

The rearrangement joins TRBV6-5 to TRBJ2-7; D may be TRBD2 (6 bases). This CDR3 region has 14 residues. Per the germline V gene, CDR1 is MNHEY and CDR2 is SVGAGI. The V end was cut by 6 bases, the J end by 7 bases, with 19 bases between. Here the CDR3 DNA reads TGTGCCAGCAGGTACGGGAGAGTGGGCGGGGAGCAGTACTTC. Its translation: CASRYGRVGGEQYF.

The count of this clone is one. The chain links TRBV5-8 to TRBJ2-3; 9 bases fit TRBD1. The germline CDR1 and CDR2 sequences are SGHTS and YDEGEE. The CDR3 runs 15 residues. The V and J ends lost 4 bases and 6 bases, in that order; junction bases with no gene match: 9. The CDR3: CASSPRDRAGDTQYF. CDR3 bases: TGTGCCAGCAGCCCAAGGGACAGGGCGGGGGATACGCAGTATTTT.

The chain carries TRBV6-1 and TRBJ1-5; D ambiguous. The CDR3 sequence is 14 residues long. Between the trimmed V and J ends, which lost 3 bases and 4 bases, there was a span of 10 bases. Germline CDR1 is MNHNS and CDR2 is SASEGT. The CDR3 loop reads CASSEVGENQPQHF. The CDR3 nucleotides are TGTGCCAGCAGTGAGGTTGGGGAAAATCAGCCCCAGCATTTT.

This chain connects TRBV23-1 to TRBJ2-3, with 9 bases identical to TRBD2. TRBV23-1 is labeled an ORF, and its function is uncertain. The length of the CDR3 is 14 residues. J gave up 7 bases and V 6 bases, and 8 bases lay outside the gene matches. CDR3 region: CASRDGTSRYTQYF. As DNA, the CDR3 is TGCGCCAGCAGGGATGGGACTAGCCGGTATACGCAGTATTTT.

This CDR3 is CASSVGLAGGIASYNEQFF. CDR3 DNA: TGTGCCAGCAGCGTTGGGCTAGCGGGGGGAATTGCCTCCTACAATGAGCAGTTCTTC. This chain joins TRBV9 and TRBJ2-1; TRBD2 aligns across 11 bases. The V and J ends lost 2 bases and 0 bases, in that order; junction bases with no gene match: 10. This CDR3 is built from 19 residues. Germline V gene lookup returns CDR1 SGDLS and CDR2 YYNGEE.

CDR3 residues: CASSPGTGYSPEAFF. CDR3 coding DNA: TGTGCCAGCAGCCCCGGGACAGGGTACTCTCCTGAAGCTTTCTTT. This chain uses TRBV6-5 with TRBJ1-1; 9 nucleotides agree with TRBD1. Germline lookup yields CDR1 MNHEY and CDR2 SVGAGI. Unmatched junction bases numbered 11, after V lost 6 bases and J lost 6 bases. The CDR3 spans 15 residues.

The V gene is TRBV5-6, the J gene TRBJ2-6; 11 bases match TRBD1. Per germline, CDR1 SGHDT and CDR2 YYEEEE. The V segment lost 3 bases and the J segment 0 bases; nucleotides outside the gene matches: 5. CDR3 size: 18 residues. CDR3 in amino acids: CASSSGTGGSSGANVLTF. For the CDR3, the DNA is TGTGCCAGCAGCTCCGGGACAGGGGGGAGCTCTGGGGCCAACGTCCTGACTTTC.

The chain links TRBV4-3 to TRBJ2-3; perhaps TRBD1 as D (7 bases). Germline V gives CDR1 LGHNA, CDR2 YSLEER. The CDR3 is 15 amino acids. V dropped 1 base and J dropped 3 bases, with 11 bases sitting between them. The CDR3, as DNA: TGCGCCAGCAGCCAAGCGGAGGGGGCAACAGATACGCAGTATTTT. It is translated as CASSQAEGATDTQYF.

This sequence joins TRBV7-8 and TRBJ2-1, with 11 nucleotides matching TRBD1. Germline V lookup: CDR1 SGHVS, CDR2 FQNEAQ. The CDR3 is made up of 17 amino acids. With 3 bases clipped from V and 1 base from J, the junction kept 5 bases outside the gene matches. CDR3 in amino acids: CASSLGTGGLSYNEQFF. CDR3 in DNA: TGTGCCAGCAGCTTGGGGACAGGGGGTCTGTCCTACAATGAGCAGTTCTTC.

The V call is TRBV9, the J call TRBJ1-4; no definite D call. Looked up from germline, CDR1 is SGDLS and CDR2 is YYNGEE. The CDR3 runs 15 residues. Trimming removed 4 bases at V and 3 bases at J, with 13 bases between. The CDR3 DNA reads as TGTGCCAGCAGCCGGGCGGGGAACCCTAATGAAAAACTGTTTTTT. As protein: CASSRAGNPNEKLFF. Full variable domain (remainder filled in from reference TRBV9 and TRBJ1-4): DSGVTQTPKHLITATGQRVTLRCSPRSGDLSVYWYQQSLDQGLQFLIQYYNGEERAKGNILERFSAQQFPDLHSELNLSSLELGDSALYFCASSRAGNPNEKLFFGSGTQLSVL.

About this clone: Other DNA sequences within the sample encode an identical CDR3. This sequence joins TRBV27 and TRBJ1-2; tentative D call: TRBD1 (6 bases). This CDR3 has 13 residues. Trimming left V 6 bases short and J 4 bases short, with 12 bases between. Germline assignment: CDR1 MNHEY and CDR2 SMNVEV (reference sequence). The CDR3 protein is CASRRGGGYGYTF. CDR3 coding DNA: TGTGCCAGCAGGAGAGGGGGAGGCTATGGCTACACCTTC.

V and J are TRBV4-1 and TRBJ1-2; D is uncertain. The CDR3 is made up of 14 amino acids. Trimming shortened V by 1 base and J by 5 bases, and 11 bases separated the two germline ends. Germline CDR1 is MGHRA and CDR2 is YSYEKL. In nucleotides, the CDR3 is TGCGCCAGCAGCCAAGGGACTCAAGCTTATGGCTACACCTTC. Its protein product is CASSQGTQAYGYTF.

V and J are TRBV7-2 and TRBJ2-2, with D tentatively TRBD1 or TRBD2 (5 bases each). The CDR3 has 13 amino acids. Germline V gene lookup returns CDR1 SGHTA and CDR2 FQGNSA. Trimming took 2 bases from V and 6 from J, leaving 7 bases between them. CDR3 coding DNA: TGTGCCAGCAGCTTATGGGGACCCGGGGAGCTGTTTTTT. Its protein is CASSLWGPGELFF.

The rearrangement joins TRBV5-4 to TRBJ2-2, with 12 bases lining up with TRBD2. The V and J ends lost 3 bases and 5 bases, in that order; junction bases with no gene match: 2. Per germline, CDR1 SGHNT and CDR2 YYREEE (reference sequence). The CDR3 consists of 15 residues. CDR3 in amino acids: CASSSLAGGTGELFF. CDR3 nucleotides: TGTGCCAGCAGCTCCCTAGCGGGAGGGACCGGGGAGCTGTTTTTT.

In nucleotides, the CDR3 is TGTGCCAGCAGCGTAGGCTACAATGAGCAGTTCTTC. As protein: CASSVGYNEQFF. V is TRBV9 and J is TRBJ2-1; the D is unclear. This CDR3 contains 12 residues. V lost 0 bases, J lost 3 bases, and 1 base lay in between. Per the germline V gene, CDR1 is SGDLS and CDR2 is YYNGEE.

This sequence joins TRBV12-5 and TRBJ2-5, with 11 bases fitting TRBD2. Germline CDR1 LGHNT, CDR2 FRNRAP. CDR3 length equals 19 residues. Germline trimming cut 1 base from V and 5 bases from J; bases unmatched to any gene: 15. The CDR3 bases are TGTGCTAGTGGTTTGGGACAGGGGGGGACTAGCGGAAGGATGGAGACCCAGTACTTC. Amino acid sequence: CASGLGQGGTSGRMETQYF.

This clone was counted only a few times. This sequence joins TRBV7-3 and TRBJ2-3; D may be TRBD1 or TRBD2 (5 bases each). The CDR3 is made up of 14 amino acids. Germline V gene lookup returns CDR1 SGHTA and CDR2 FQGTGA. V lost 2 bases and J lost 1, with 7 bases in between. This CDR3 reads CASSLRDRTDTQYF. The CDR3 coding sequence is TGTGCCAGCAGCTTACGGGACCGCACAGATACGCAGTATTTT. Complete variable domain (other parts from reference TRBV7-3 and TRBJ2-3): GAGVSQTPSNKVTEKGKYVELRCDPISGHTALYWYRQSLGQGPEFLIYFQGTGAADDSGLPNDRFFAVRPEGSVSTLKIQRTERGDSAVYLCASSLRDRTDTQYFGPGTRLTVL.